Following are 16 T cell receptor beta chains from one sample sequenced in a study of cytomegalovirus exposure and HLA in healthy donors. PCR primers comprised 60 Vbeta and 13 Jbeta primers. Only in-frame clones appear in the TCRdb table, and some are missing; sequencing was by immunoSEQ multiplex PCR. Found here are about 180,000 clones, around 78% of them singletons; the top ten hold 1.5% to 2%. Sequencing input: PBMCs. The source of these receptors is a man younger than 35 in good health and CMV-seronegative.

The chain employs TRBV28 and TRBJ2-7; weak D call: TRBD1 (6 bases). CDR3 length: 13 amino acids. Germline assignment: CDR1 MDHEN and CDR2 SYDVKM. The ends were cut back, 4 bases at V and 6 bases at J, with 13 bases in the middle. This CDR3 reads CASSWAGAFEQYF. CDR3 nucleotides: TGTGCCAGCAGTTGGGCAGGGGCCTTCGAGCAGTACTTC.

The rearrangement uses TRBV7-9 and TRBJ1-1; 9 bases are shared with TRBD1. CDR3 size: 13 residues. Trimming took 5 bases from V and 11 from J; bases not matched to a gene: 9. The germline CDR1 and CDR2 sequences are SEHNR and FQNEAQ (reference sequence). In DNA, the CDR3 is TGTGCCAGCAGCGCCCGGACAGGGGTTCCGGCTTTCTTT. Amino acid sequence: CASSARTGVPAFF.

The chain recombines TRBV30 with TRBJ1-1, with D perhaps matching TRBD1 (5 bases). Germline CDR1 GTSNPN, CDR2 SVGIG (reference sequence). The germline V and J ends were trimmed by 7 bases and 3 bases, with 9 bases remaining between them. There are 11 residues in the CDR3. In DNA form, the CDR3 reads TGTGCCTCAGGCAGGGACACTGAAGCTTTCTTT. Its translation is CASGRDTEAFF.

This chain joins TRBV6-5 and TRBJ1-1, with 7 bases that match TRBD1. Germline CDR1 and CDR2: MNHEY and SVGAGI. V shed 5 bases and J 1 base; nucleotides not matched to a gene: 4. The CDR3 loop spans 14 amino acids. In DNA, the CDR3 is TGTGCCAGCAGTAAAGGGACAGAGAACACTGAAGCTTTCTTT. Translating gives CASSKGTENTEAFF.

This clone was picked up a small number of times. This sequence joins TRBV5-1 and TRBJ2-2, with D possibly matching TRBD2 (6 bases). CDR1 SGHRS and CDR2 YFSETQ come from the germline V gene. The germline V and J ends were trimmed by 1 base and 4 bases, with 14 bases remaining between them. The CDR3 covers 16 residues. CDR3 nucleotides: TGCGCCAGCAGCTTGTCGGGGCCGGAGGGCACCGGGGAGCTGTTTTTT. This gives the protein CASSLSGPEGTGELFF.

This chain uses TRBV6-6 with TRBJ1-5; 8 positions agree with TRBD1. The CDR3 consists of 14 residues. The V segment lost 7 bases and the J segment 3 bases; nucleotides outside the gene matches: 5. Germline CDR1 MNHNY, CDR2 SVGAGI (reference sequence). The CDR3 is CASTPDRDNQPQHF. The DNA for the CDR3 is TGTGCCAGCACCCCGGACAGGGACAATCAGCCCCAGCATTTT.

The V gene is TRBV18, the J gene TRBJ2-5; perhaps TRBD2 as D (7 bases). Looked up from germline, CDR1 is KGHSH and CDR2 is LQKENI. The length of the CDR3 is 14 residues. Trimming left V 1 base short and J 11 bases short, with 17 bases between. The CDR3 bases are TGTGCCAGCTCACCACGCAAAAAGGGGGGGGAGCAGTACTTC. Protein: CASSPRKKGGEQYF.

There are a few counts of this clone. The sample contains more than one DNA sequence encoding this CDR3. The CDR3 reads CASSASGSSYNEQFF. As DNA, the CDR3 is TGTGCCAGCAGCGCCAGCGGTAGCTCCTACAATGAGCAGTTCTTC. V gene TRBV9 combines with J gene TRBJ2-1; possibly TRBD2 for D (5 bases). The germline V and J ends were trimmed by 3 bases and 0 bases, with 10 bases remaining between them. Germline lookup yields CDR1 SGDLS and CDR2 YYNGEE. The CDR3 is made up of 15 amino acids.

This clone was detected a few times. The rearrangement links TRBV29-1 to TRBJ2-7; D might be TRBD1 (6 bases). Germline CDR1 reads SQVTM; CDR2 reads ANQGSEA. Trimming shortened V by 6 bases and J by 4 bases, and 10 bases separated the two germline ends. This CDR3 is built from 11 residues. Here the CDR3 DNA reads TGCAGCGTCGTAGGACAGTACGAGCAGTACTTC. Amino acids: CSVVGQYEQYF.

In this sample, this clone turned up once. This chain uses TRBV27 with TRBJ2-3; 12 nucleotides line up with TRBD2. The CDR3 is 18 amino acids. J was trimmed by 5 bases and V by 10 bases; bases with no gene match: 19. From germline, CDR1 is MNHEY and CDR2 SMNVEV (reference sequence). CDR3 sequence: CATNQGLAGRQPQDTQYF. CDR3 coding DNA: TGTGCCACCAACCAGGGACTAGCGGGTCGACAGCCCCAAGATACGCAGTATTTT.

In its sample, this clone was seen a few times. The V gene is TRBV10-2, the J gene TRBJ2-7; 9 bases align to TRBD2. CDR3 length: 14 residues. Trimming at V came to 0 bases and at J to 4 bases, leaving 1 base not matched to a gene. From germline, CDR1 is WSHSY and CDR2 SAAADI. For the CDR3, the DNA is TGCGCCAGCAGTGAGTCGACTAGCGGTTACGAGCAGTACTTC. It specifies CASSESTSGYEQYF.

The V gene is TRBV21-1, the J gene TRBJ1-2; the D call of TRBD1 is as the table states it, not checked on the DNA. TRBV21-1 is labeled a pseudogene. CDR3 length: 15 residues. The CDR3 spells CASSDRGPSNYGYTF. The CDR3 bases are TGTGCCAGCAGCGACAGGGGCCCTTCTAACTATGGCTACACCTTC.

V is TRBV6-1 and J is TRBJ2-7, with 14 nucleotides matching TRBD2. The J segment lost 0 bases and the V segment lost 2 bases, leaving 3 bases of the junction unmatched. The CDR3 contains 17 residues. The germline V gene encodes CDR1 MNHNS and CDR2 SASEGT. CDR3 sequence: CASSELGLAGGSYEQYF. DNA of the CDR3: TGTGCCAGCAGTGAACTTGGACTAGCGGGAGGCTCCTACGAGCAGTACTTC.

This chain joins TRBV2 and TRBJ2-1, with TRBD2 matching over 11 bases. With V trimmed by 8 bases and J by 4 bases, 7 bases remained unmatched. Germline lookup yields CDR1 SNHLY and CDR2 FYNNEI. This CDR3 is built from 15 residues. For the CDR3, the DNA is TGTGCCAGCGGTCGTGGGACTAGCGGTTACAATGAGCAGTTCTTC. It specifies CASGRGTSGYNEQFF.

The CDR3 reads CASSRKRDRGQETQYF. CDR3 coding DNA: TGTGCCAGTAGTAGAAAACGGGACAGGGGTCAAGAGACCCAGTACTTC. The chain is built from TRBV19 and TRBJ2-5, with TRBD1 matching 10 bases. CDR3 length: 16 residues. Germline CDR1 is LNHDA and CDR2 is SQIVND (reference sequence). V dropped 4 bases and J dropped 2; count of bases not matched to a gene: 7.

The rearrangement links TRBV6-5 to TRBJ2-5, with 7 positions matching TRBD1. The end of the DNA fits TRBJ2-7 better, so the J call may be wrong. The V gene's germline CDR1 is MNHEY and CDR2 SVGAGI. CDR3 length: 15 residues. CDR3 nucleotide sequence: TGTGCCAGCAGTTACTCGACAGGGCCAGCCTACGAGCAGTACTTC. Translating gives CASSYSTGPAYEQYF.